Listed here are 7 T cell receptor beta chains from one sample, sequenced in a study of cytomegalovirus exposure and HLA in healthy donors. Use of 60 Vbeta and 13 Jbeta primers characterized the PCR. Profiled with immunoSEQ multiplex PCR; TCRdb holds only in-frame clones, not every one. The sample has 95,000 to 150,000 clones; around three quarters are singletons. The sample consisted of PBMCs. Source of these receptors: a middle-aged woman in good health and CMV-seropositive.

CDR3 residues: CASSLEGRGLAGGTDTQYF. The CDR3 bases are TGTGCCAGCAGCTTAGAGGGCAGGGGACTAGCGGGAGGCACAGATACGCAGTATTTT. J is TRBJ2-3 and V is TRBV11-2, with 14 bases matching TRBD2. With 0 bases clipped from V and 1 base from J, the junction kept 6 bases outside the gene matches. Germline V lookup: CDR1 SGHAT, CDR2 FQNNGV. The CDR3 is 19 residues long.

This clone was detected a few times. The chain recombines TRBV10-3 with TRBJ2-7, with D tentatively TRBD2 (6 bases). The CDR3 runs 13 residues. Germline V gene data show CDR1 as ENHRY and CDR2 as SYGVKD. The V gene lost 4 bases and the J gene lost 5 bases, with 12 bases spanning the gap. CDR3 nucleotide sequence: TGTGCCATCAGTGCCGGGAGCCACGACGAGCAGTACTTC. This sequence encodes CAISAGSHDEQYF.

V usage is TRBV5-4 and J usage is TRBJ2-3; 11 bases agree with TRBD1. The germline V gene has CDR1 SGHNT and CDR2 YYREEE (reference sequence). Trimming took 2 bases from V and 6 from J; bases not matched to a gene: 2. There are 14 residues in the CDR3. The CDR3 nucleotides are TGTGCCAGCAGCTTTGGGACAGGGGGGGATACGCAGTATTTT. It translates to CASSFGTGGDTQYF.

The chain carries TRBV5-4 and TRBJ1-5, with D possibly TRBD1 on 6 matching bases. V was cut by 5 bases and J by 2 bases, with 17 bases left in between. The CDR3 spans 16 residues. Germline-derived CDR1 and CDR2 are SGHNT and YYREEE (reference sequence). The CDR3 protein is CASRLRQAHGNQPQHF. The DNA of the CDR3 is TGTGCCAGCAGATTAAGACAGGCCCACGGCAATCAGCCCCAGCATTTT.

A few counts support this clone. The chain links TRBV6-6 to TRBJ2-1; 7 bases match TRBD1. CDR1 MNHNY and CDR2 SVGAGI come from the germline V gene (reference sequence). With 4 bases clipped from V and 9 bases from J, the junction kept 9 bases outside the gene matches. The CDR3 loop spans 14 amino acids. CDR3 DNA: TGTGCCAGCAGTTGGGCAGGGGGTAGGGTTGAGCAGTTCTTC. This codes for CASSWAGGRVEQFF.

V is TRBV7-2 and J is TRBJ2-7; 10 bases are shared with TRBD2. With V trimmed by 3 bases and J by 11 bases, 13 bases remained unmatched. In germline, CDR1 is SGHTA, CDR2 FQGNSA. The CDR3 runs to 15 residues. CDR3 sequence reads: CASSLGRTSGDPKYF. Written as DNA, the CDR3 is TGTGCCAGCAGCTTGGGAAGGACTAGCGGCGACCCAAAGTACTTC.

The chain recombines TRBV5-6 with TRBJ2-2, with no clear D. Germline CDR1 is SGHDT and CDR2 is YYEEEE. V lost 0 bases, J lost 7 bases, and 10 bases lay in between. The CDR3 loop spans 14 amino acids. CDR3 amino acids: CASSLVSSNGELFF. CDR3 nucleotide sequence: TGTGCCAGCAGCTTGGTTAGCTCGAACGGGGAGCTGTTTTTT.